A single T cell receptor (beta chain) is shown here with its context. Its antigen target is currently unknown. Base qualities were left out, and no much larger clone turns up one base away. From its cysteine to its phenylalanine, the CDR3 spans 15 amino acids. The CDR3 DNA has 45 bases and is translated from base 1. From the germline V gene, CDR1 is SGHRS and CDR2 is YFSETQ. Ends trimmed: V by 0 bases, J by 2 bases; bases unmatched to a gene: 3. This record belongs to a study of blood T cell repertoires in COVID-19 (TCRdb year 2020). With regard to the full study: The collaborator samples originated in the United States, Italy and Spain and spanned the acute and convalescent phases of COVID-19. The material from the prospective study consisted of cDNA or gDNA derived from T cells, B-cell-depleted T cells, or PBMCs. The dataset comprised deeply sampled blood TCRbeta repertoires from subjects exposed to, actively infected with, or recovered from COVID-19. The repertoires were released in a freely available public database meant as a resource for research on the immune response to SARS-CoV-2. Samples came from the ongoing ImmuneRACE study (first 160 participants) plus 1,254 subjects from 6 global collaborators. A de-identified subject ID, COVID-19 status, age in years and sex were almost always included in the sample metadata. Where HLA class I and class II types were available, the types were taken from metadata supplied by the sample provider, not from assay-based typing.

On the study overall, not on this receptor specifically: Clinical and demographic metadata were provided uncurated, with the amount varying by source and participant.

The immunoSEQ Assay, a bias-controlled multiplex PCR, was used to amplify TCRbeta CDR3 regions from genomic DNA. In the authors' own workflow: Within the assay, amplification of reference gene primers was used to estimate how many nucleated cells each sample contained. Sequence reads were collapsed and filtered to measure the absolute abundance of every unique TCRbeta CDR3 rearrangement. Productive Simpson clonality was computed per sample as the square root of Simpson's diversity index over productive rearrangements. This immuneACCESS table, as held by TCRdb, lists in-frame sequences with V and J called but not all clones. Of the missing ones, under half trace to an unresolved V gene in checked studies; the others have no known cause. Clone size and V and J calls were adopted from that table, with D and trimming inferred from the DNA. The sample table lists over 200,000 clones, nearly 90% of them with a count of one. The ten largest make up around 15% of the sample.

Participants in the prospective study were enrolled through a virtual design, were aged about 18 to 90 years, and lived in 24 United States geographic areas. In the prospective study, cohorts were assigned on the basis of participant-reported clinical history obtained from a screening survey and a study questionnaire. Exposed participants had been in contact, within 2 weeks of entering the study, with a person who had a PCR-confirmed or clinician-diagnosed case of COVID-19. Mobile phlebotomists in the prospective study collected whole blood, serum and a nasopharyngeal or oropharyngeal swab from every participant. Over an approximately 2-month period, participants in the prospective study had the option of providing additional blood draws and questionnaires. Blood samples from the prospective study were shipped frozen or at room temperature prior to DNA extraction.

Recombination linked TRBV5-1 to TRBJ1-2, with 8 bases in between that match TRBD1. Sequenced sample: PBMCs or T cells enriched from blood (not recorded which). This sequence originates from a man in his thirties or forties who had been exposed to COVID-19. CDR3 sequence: CASSLEGQGNYGYTF. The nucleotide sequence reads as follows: TGCGCCAGCAGCTTGGAAGGACAGGGCAACTATGGCTACACCTTC.